This TCR beta chain was obtained from a study of shared T cell receptors in the human thymus. The protocol was immunoSEQ multiplex PCR, while the TCRdb copy is restricted to in-frame clones and leaves out a portion. Among hundreds of thousands of clones listed, 70% to 90% were seen once. These sequences were also reported in another study, on human thymus T cells. That investigation notes: The donor group consisted of healthy Finnish infants who were having corrective surgery for congenital heart defects. From resections taken during corrective heart surgery, the thymus tissue was obtained. Both thymic and peripheral blood repertoires showed apparently biased V and J usage. As related research reported, thymic repertoires overlapped highly among unrelated individuals.

Sequencing was carried out using thymocytes. The sequence was collected from a girl under three years old with a congenital heart defect.

CDR3 amino acids: CASSWTGGNEKLFF. CDR3 nucleotide sequence: TGTGCCAGCAGCTGGACAGGAGGGAATGAAAAACTGTTTTTT. The chain employs TRBV11-1 and TRBJ1-4, with 7 bases fitting TRBD1. V was clipped by 4 bases and J by 5 bases; unmatched bases: 4. Germline CDR1 is SGHAT and CDR2 is FQDESV (reference sequence). There are 14 residues in the CDR3.